This T cell receptor (beta chain) appears in the sequencing data of a study of cytotoxic CD8 clonotypes in ibrutinib-treated CLL. Across the study: IGHV unmutated 17 to 18; relapsed/refractory 10 to 11; treatment-naive about 15. General study results and limits: Clonality correlated strongly with circulating CD8+ T cells and exceeded age-matched healthy donors at baseline.

Comments on this clone: Its antigen is not known.

V dropped 5 bases and J dropped 8 bases, with 12 bases sitting between them. Germline-derived CDR1 and CDR2 are MDHEN and SYDVKM. This CDR3 is built from 12 residues. Here immunoSEQ multiplex PCR was the method, and the copy in TCRdb shows in-frame clones only, minus some. This sample has about 140,000 clones, with about 78% found just once. Here the sequenced sample was PBMCs, taken after 24 months of ibrutinib treatment. V usage is TRBV28 and J usage is TRBJ1-2, with a possible D match to TRBD1 (5 bases). The sequence was obtained from a human donor with chronic lymphocytic leukemia. CDR3 coding DNA: TGTGCCAGCAGTCGTAAGGACAAGGGCTACACCTTC. Its protein is CASSRKDKGYTF.